The clone carrying this TCR beta chain is judged medium-sized. This sample is part of a study of liver allograft versus peripheral blood T cells. Study-wide background: The authors compared T cell receptor repertoires in transplanted livers with those in the peripheral blood of recipients.

The CDR3 covers 15 residues. Germline CDR1 MNHNS, CDR2 SASEGT. V was clipped by 5 bases and J by 3 bases, with 16 bases between them. TCRdb itself ran the reads through MiXCR, one entry per CDR3 protein. This table has roughly 8,000 distinct CDR3 sequences, about 18% appearing once. The TCR originated in a human patient who had a liver transplant. Some of the T cells might come from the graft donor. The chain employs TRBV6-1 and TRBJ1-2; D possibly corresponds to TRBD1 (6 bases). The CDR3 coding sequence is TGTGCCAGCAGTCCCCGTTGGGGGGCTGACTATGGCTACACCTTC. Its protein product is CASSPRWGADYGYTF.